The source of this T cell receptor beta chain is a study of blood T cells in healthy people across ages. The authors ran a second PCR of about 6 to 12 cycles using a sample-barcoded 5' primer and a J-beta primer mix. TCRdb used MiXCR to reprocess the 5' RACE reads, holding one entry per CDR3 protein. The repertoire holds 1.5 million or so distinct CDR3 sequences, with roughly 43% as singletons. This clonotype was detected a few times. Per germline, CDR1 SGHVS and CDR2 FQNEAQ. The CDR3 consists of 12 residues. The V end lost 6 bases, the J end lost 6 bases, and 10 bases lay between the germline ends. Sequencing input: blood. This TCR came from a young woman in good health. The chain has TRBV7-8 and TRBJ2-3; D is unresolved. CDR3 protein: CASSPNFDTQYF. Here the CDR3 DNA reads TGTGCCAGCAGTCCGAATTTCGATACGCAGTATTTT.